This T cell receptor (beta chain) was captured in a study of graft-versus-host responses after intestinal transplantation. Study findings and constraints: In patients with graft-donor T cell macrochimerism, allograft graft-versus-host to host-versus-graft clonal ratios were high. The recipient marrow held GvH clones, and some of them showed up first in ileum or blood.

Sequencing was performed with immunoSEQ multiplex PCR; in TCRdb, only in-frame clones are kept and a portion is missing. This sample carries over 15,000 clones, approximately 88% of them seen once, and the ten largest clones take 5% to 6.5%. The CDR3 length is 12 residues. Trimming shortened V by 4 bases and J by 4 bases, and 7 bases separated the two germline ends. CDR1 is MDHEN, CDR2 SYDVKM, per germline. For this clone: The antigen remains unidentified.

This sequence originates from a human patient who received an intestinal transplant, so some T cells may come from the graft donor. The V and J genes are TRBV28 and TRBJ1-1, with D uncertain. The input for sequencing was PBMCs, taken 110 days after intestinal transplant. Here the CDR3 DNA reads TGTGCCAGCAGTTATGGGTCCACTGAAGCTTTCTTT. Protein sequence: CASSYGSTEAFF. The whole variable domain, remainder taken from reference TRBV28 and TRBJ1-1, is DVKVTQSSRYLVKRTGEKVFLECVQDMDHENMFWYRQDPGLGLRLIYFSYDVKMKEKGDIPEGYSVSREKKERFSLILESASTNQTSMYLCASSYGSTEAFFGQGTRLTVV.